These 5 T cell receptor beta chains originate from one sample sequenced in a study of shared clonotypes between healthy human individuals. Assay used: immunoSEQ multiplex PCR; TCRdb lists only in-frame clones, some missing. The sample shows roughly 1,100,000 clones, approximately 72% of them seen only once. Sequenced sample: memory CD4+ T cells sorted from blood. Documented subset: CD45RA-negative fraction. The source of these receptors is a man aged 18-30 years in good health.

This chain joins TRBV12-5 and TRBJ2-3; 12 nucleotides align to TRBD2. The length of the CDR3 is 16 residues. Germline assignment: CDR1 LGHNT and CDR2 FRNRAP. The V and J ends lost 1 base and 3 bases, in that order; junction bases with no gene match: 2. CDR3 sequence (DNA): TGTGCTAGTGGTTTGGGACTAGCGGGAGTTACAGATACGCAGTATTTT. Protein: CASGLGLAGVTDTQYF.

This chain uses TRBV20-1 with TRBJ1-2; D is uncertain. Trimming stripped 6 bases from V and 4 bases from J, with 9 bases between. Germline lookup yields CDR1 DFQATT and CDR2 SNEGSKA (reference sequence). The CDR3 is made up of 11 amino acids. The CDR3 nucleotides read TGCAGTGCCCGCAGTATCTATGGCTACACCTTC. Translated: CSARSIYGYTF.

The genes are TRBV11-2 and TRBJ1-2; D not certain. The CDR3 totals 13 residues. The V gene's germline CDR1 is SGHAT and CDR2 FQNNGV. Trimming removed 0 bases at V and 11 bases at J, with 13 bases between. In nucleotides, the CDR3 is TGTGCCAGCAGCTTAGATGGTTTTAGGGCATACACCTTC. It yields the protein CASSLDGFRAYTF.

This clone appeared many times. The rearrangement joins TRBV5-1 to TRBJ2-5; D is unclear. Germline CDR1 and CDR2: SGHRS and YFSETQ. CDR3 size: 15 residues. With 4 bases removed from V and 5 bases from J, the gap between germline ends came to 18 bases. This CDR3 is CASSNGPSVLETQYF. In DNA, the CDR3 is TGCGCCAGCAGCAACGGACCATCCGTACTGGAGACCCAGTACTTC.

DNA for the CDR3: TGCGCCAGCAGCCCGGCGGGGGGCAATCAGCCCCAGCATTTT. Its translation is CASSPAGGNQPQHF. The rearrangement links TRBV5-1 to TRBJ1-5; tentatively, D is TRBD1 (5 bases). The CDR3 is 14 residues long. The germline gives CDR1 SGHRS, CDR2 YFSETQ. The ends were cut back, 4 bases at V and 2 bases at J, with 10 bases in the middle.